The present T cell receptor beta chain was sequenced within a study of blood T cell repertoires in COVID-19. Across the whole study: From T cells, B-cell-depleted T cells, or PBMCs came the material, which was cDNA or gDNA.

CDR3 length: 14 amino acids. CDR1 is LNHDA, CDR2 SQIVND, per germline (reference sequence). With 3 bases removed from V and 7 bases from J, the gap between germline ends came to 14 bases. Original processing methods: Amplification with reference gene primers provided the estimates of nucleated cell counts. Clones were sequenced by immunoSEQ multiplex PCR, and TCRdb holds only the in-frame ones, with some missing. V and J calls and clone size are copied from that table; D and trimming were computed from the DNA. Of hundreds of thousands of clones in the sample, 80% to 90% were seen once. In terms of age and location, participants ranged from roughly 18 to 90 years and lived in about 25 US areas. Participants had their cohort set by participant-reported clinical history.

The sample taken for sequencing was PBMCs or T cells enriched from blood (not recorded which). The TCR was taken from a young man who had recovered from COVID-19. The chain joins TRBV19 to TRBJ2-3; tentatively, D is TRBD2 (5 bases). The CDR3 DNA reads TGTGCCAGTAGTATCCCCAACTTCGGGAATACGCAGTATTTT. Its translation is CASSIPNFGNTQYF.